A selection of T cell receptor beta chains follows, all from one sample in a study of shared T cell receptors in the human thymus. Profiled with immunoSEQ multiplex PCR; TCRdb holds only in-frame clones, not every one. This repertoire shows over 650,000 clones, about 87% found once; its top ten account for 0.0094%. This same sample was also part of a study on human thymus T cells.

The sequencing sample was made of thymocytes. The receptor source for this set is a boy under two years old with a congenital heart defect. Both conserved end residues are part of each CDR3. Each record gives: D gene, J gene, clone size, V gene, CDR3 DNA, CDR3 protein. The D gene is left open where the match is weak. The size of a clone is reported for some rows only, either as once, few or many, or as a class for expanded clones.

.	TRBJ2-7	.	TRBV4-2	TGTGCCAGCAGCGAAGGGGGTCGGCAGGGTGGATTCGGCGAGCAGTACTTC	CASSEGGRQGGFGEQYF
TRBD2	TRBJ2-3	once	TRBV28	TGTGCCAGCGGCATAACTAGCGGGTCTAGCACAGATACGCAGTATTTT	CASGITSGSSTDTQYF
TRBD2	TRBJ2-1	.	TRBV19	TGTGCCAGTAGTATAGGTGGGGGGGGAGGGCCGGCGAGCTCCTACAATGAGCAGTTCTTC	CASSIGGGGGPASSYNEQFF
.	TRBJ2-1	.	TRBV4-3	TGCGCCAGCAGCCAAGACGACGGACTCTACAATGAGCAGTTCTTC	CASSQDDGLYNEQFF
TRBD1	TRBJ2-6	.	TRBV9	TGTGCCAGCAGCGGACAGGGGTCTGGGGCCAACGTCCTGACTTTC	CASSGQGSGANVLTF
TRBD2	TRBJ2-3	.	TRBV7-2	TGTGCCAGCAGCACAGCGGGAGGGCCCTCCCAGGGAGATACGCAGTATTTT	CASSTAGGPSQGDTQYF
TRBD1	TRBJ2-7	.	TRBV7-2	TGTGCCAGCAGCTTAGAACGCAGGGGGCTCTACGAGCAGTACTTC	CASSLERRGLYEQYF
.	TRBJ2-1	.	TRBV28	TGTGCCAGCAGCGGTTACAATGAGCAGTTCTTC	CASSGYNEQFF
TRBD1	TRBJ1-1	few	TRBV9	TGTGCCAGCAGCGTAGGGTCCGACAGGGGAGGAATGAACACTGAAGCTTTCTTT	CASSVGSDRGGMNTEAFF
TRBD2	TRBJ2-7	few	TRBV5-4	TGTGCCAGCAGCCGCCGGGTGGCGGGAGTCCCGCTCTACGAGCAGTACTTC	CASSRRVAGVPLYEQYF
.	TRBJ2-3	once	TRBV5-6	TGTGCCAGCAGCTTTGGGAGGTACAGTCCGGACGGTACGCAGTATTTT	CASSFGRYSPDGTQYF